This entry features one T cell receptor (beta chain) sequence. The data derive from a study of cytomegalovirus exposure and HLA in healthy donors. Use of 60 Vbeta and 13 Jbeta primers characterized the PCR. Repertoires were generated with immunoSEQ multiplex PCR, while TCRdb's copy carries only in-frame clones and drops some. Of under 200,000 clones listed, approximately 12% are singletons. The germline V gene has CDR1 LNHDA and CDR2 SQIVND (reference sequence). Germline trimming cut 3 bases from V and 4 bases from J; bases unmatched to any gene: 10. The CDR3 is made up of 17 amino acids. Sequenced: PBMCs. The chain links TRBV19 to TRBJ2-5, with 11 nucleotides matching TRBD2. The clonotype comes from a man aged 50 to 59 in good health and CMV-seropositive. CDR3 sequence: CASSMAGLAVFLETQYF. As DNA, the CDR3 is TGTGCCAGTAGTATGGCGGGACTAGCGGTTTTCCTAGAGACCCAGTACTTC.